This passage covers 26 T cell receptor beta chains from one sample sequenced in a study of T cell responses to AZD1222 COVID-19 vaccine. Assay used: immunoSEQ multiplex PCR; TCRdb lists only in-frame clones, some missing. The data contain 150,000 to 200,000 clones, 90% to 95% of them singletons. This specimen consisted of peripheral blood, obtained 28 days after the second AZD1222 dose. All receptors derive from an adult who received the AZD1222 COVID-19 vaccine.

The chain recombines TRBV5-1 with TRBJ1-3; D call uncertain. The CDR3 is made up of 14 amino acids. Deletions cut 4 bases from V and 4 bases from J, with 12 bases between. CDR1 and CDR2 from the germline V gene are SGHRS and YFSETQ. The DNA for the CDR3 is TGCGCCAGCAGCCCGGTGACGGGGGGAAACACCATATATTTT. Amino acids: CASSPVTGGNTIYF.

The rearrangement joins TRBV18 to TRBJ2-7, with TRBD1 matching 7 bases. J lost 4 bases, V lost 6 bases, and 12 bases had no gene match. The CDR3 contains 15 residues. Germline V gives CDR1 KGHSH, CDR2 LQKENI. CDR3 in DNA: TGTGCCAGCTCTCCCGGGATAGGGGGCGAATACGAGCAGTACTTC. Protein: CASSPGIGGEYEQYF.

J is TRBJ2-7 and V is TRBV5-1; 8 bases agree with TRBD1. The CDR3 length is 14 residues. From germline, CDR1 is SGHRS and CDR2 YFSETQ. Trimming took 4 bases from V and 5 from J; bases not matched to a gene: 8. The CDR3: CASSAGQGVNEQYF. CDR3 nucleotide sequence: TGCGCCAGCAGCGCTGGACAGGGTGTGAACGAGCAGTACTTC.

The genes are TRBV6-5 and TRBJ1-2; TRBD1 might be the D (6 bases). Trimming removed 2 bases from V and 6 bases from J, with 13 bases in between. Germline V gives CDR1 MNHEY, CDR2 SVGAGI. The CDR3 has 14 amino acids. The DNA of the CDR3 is TGTGCCAGCAGTTACGGGGGGGCGCAGAATGGCTACACCTTC. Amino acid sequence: CASSYGGAQNGYTF.

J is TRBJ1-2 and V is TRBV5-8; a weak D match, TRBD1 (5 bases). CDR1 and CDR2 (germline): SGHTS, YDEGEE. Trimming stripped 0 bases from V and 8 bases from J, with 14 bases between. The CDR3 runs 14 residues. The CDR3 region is CASSLVLGTMGYTF. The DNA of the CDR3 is TGTGCCAGCAGCTTGGTGTTAGGGACGATGGGCTACACCTTC.

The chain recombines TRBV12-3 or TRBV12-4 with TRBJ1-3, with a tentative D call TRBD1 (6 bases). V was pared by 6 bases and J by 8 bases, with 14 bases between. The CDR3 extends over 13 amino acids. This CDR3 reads CASRKQGSDTIYF. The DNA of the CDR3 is TGTGCCAGCAGGAAACAGGGATCTGACACCATATATTTT.

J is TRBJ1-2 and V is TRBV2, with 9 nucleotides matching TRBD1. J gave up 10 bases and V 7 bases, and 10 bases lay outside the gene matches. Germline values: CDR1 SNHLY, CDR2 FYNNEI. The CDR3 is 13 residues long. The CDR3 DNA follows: TGTGCCAGCACCCGACTACAGGGGGCGGTCTACACCTTC. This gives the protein CASTRLQGAVYTF.

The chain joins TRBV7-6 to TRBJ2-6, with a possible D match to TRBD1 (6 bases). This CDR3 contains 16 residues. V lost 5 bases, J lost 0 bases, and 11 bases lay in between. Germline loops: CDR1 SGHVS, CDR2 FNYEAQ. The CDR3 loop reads CASSQGQNSGANVLTF. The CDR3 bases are TGTGCCAGCAGCCAGGGACAAAACTCTGGGGCCAACGTCCTGACTTTC. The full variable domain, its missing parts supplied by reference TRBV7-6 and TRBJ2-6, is GAGVSQSPRYKVTKRGQDVALRCDPISGHVSLYWYRQALGQGPEFLTYFNYEAQQDKSGLPNDRFSAERPEGSISTLTIQRTEQRDSAMYRCASSQGQNSGANVLTFGAGSRLTVL.

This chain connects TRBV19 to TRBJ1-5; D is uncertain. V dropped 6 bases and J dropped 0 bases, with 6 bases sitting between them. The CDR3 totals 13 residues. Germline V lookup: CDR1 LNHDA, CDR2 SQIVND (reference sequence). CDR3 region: CASRGYSNQPQHF. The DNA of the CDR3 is TGTGCCAGTAGGGGTTATAGCAATCAGCCCCAGCATTTT.

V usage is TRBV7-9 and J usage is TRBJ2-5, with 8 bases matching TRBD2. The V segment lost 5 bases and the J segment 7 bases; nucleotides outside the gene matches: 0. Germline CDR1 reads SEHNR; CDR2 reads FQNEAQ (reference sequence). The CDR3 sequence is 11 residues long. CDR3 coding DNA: TGTGCCAGCAGCAGCGGGGGGACCCAGTACTTC. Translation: CASSSGGTQYF.

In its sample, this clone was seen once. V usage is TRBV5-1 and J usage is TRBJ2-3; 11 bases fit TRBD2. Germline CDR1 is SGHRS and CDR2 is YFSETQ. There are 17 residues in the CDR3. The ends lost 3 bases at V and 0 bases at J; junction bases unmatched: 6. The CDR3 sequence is CASSCPLAGGSTDTQYF. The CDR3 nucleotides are TGCGCCAGCAGCTGCCCCCTAGCGGGGGGCAGCACAGATACGCAGTATTTT.

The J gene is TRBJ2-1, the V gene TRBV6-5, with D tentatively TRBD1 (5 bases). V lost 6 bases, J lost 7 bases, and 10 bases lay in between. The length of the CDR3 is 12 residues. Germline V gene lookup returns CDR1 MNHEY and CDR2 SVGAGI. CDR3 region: CASRRTFNEQFF. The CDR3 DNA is TGTGCCAGCAGAAGGACATTTAATGAGCAGTTCTTC.

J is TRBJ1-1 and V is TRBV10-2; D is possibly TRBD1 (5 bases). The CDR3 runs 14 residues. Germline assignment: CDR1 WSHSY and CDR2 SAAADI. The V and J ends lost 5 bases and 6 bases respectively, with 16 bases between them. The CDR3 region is CASSNSGASAEAFF. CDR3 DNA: TGCGCCAGCAGTAACTCCGGGGCCAGCGCTGAAGCTTTCTTT.

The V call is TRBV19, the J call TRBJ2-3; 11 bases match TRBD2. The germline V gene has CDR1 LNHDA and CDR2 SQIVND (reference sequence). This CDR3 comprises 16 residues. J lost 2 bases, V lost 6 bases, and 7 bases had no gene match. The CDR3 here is CASSARLAGNTDTQYF. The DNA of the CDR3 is TGTGCCAGTAGCGCCAGACTAGCGGGGAACACAGATACGCAGTATTTT.

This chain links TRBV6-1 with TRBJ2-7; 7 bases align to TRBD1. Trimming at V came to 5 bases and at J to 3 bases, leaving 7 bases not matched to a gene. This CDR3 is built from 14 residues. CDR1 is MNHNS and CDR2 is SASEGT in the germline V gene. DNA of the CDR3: TGTGCCAGCAGTCACGACAGGGATGTCTACGAGCAGTACTTC. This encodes CASSHDRDVYEQYF.

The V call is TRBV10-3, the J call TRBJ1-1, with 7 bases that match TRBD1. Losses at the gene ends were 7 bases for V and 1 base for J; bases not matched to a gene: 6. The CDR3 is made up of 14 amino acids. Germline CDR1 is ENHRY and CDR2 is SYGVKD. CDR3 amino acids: CAITEGGPNTEAFF. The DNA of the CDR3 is TGTGCCATCACGGAAGGGGGCCCGAACACTGAAGCTTTCTTT.

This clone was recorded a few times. The CDR3 nucleotides are TGTGCCAGCGACCGCGGGCAGGCGGAGGGCTACACCTTC. Protein: CASDRGQAEGYTF. This rearrangement joins TRBV2 to TRBJ1-2; no reliable D call. CDR1 and CDR2 from the germline V gene are SNHLY and FYNNEI. The CDR3 contains 13 residues. V lost 8 bases and J lost 8, with 18 bases in between.

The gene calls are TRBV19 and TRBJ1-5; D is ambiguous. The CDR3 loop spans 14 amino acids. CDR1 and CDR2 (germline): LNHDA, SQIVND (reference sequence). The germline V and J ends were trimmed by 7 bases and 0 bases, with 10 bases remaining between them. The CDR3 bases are TGTGCCAGTACCACCGTAGGTAGCAATCAGCCCCAGCATTTT. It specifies CASTTVGSNQPQHF.

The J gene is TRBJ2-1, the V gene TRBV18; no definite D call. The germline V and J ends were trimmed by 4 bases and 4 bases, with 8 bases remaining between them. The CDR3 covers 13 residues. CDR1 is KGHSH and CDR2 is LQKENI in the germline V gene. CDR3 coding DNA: TGTGCCAGCTCACTGCAGGAATACAATGAGCAGTTCTTC. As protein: CASSLQEYNEQFF.

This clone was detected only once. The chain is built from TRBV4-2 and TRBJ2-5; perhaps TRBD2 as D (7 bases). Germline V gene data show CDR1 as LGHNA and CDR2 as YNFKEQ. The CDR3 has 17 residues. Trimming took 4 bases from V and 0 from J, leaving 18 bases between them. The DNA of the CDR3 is TGTGCCAGCAGCCTGCCCAAGGGGGGGGCGTACCAAGAGACCCAGTACTTC. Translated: CASSLPKGGAYQETQYF.

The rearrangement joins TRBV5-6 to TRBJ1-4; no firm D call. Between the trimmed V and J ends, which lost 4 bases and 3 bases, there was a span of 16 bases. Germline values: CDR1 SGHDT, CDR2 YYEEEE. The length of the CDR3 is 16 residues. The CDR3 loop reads CASSRFLGRPNEKLFF. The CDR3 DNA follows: TGTGCCAGCAGCCGCTTTCTGGGTAGACCTAATGAAAAACTGTTTTTT.

CDR3 nucleotide sequence: TGTGCCAGCAGCCAGGGTACAACCGGGACAGTTTATCAGCCCCAGCATTTT. Residues: CASSQGTTGTVYQPQHF. The rearrangement links TRBV3-1 (or the pseudogene TRBV3-2) to TRBJ1-5; 7 nucleotides agree with TRBD1. Trimming took 3 bases from V and 5 from J; bases not matched to a gene: 13. The CDR3 runs to 17 residues. Germline CDR1 is LGHDT and CDR2 is YNNKEL (reference sequence).

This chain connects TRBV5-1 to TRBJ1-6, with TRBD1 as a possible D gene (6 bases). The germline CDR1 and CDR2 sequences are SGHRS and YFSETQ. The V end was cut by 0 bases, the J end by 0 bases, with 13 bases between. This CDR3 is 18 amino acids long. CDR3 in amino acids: CASSLAPGGASYNSPLHF. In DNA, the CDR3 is TGCGCCAGCAGCTTGGCCCCTGGGGGGGCCTCCTATAATTCACCCCTCCACTTT. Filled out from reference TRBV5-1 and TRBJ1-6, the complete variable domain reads KAGVTQTPRYLIKTRGQQVTLSCSPISGHRSVSWYQQTPGQGLQFLFEYFSETQRNKGNFPGRFSGRQFSNSRSEMNVSTLELGDSALYLCASSLAPGGASYNSPLHFGNGTRLTVT.

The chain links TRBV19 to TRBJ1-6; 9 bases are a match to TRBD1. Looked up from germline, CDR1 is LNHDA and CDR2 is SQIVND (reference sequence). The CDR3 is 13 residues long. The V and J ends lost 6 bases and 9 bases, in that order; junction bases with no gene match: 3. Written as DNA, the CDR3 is TGTGCCAGTAGGGGGACAGGGACTTCACCCCTCCACTTT. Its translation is CASRGTGTSPLHF. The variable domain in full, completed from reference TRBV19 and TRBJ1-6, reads DGGITQSPKYLFRKEGQNVTLSCEQNLNHDAMYWYRQDPGQGLRLIYYSQIVNDFQKGDIAEGYSVSREKKESFPLTVTSAQKNPTAFYLCASRGTGTSPLHFGNGTRLTVT.

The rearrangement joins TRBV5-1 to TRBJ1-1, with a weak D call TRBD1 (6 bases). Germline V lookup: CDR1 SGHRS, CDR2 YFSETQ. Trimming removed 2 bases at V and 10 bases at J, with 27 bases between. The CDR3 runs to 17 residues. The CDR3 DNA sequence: TGCGCCAGCAGCTTCACCCCGGGGGGGGGCAGAGGTAGACCAGCTTTCTTT. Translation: CASSFTPGGGRGRPAFF.

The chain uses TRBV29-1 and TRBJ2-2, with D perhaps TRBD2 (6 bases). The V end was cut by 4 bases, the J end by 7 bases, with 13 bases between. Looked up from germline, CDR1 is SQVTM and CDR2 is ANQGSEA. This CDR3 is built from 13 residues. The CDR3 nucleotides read TGCAGCGTTGTGGGGGGAACGGTCGGGGAGCTGTTTTTT. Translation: CSVVGGTVGELFF.